Sequencing of this T cell receptor (beta chain) was carried out in a study of shared clonotypes between healthy human individuals. Whole-study results and caveats: Clonotypes shared by all four sorted-subset donors had higher generation probabilities than non-shared clonotypes.

There were only Caucasian adults among the donors, and all lived in Nashville, Tennessee. CD4+ cells were split into CD45RA+ naive and CD45RA-negative memory subsets. Trimming took off 2 bases at V and 3 bases at J, with 8 bases between the two ends. The CDR3 extends over 13 amino acids. Germline CDR1 is SGDLS and CDR2 is YYNGEE. Under the authors' procedure: With immunoSEQ giving junction-only sequences and no quality scores, filtering differed. Clones were read by immunoSEQ multiplex PCR, and TCRdb kept only the in-frame ones, dropping some. Clonal size and the V and J genes are those of that table, whereas D and trimming came from the DNA. Of around 2.5 million clones listed, more than 85% are singletons. This clone was seen a handful of times. The antigen is undetermined. Distinct nucleotide sequences in the sample also encode this CDR3.

The material sequenced was naive CD4+ T cells from PBMCs. Noted subset: CD45RA+ positively selected. The receptor's source is a man between 18 and 35 years old in good health. Some clones in this sample may be carry-over from other donors' samples. The J gene is TRBJ1-1, the V gene TRBV9; D is possibly TRBD1 (6 bases). Here the CDR3 DNA reads TGTGCCAGCAGCGTGCACAGGGACACTGAAGCTTTCTTT. This gives the protein CASSVHRDTEAFF.